Sequencing of this T cell receptor (beta chain) was carried out in a study of a mutant IDH1 vaccine in newly diagnosed glioma. Study overall: Vaccination followed radiotherapy alone by 4-6 weeks, or accompanied temozolomide cycles. Treated patients, averaging around 40 years, were about 60% male and about 40% female. Previous treatment comprised radiotherapy, temozolomide, or both, mostly both. Study-wide findings and caveats: Overall, 93.3% of patients had vaccine-induced immune responses.

Germline V gene lookup returns CDR1 LGHNA and CDR2 YNFKEQ. Trimming removed 1 base from V and 4 bases from J, with 7 bases in between. This CDR3 has 13 residues. TCRdb's copy holds only in-frame clones and misses some; the assay was immunoSEQ multiplex PCR. The profile shows some 21,000 clones, around nine tenths of them singletons. As for this clone: What it recognizes is unknown.

Specified time point: week 11, during vaccination. Every single dose of the vaccine, 300 ug of mutant IDH1 20-mer peptide, came with topical imiquimod. The material was PBMCs, obtained from a glioma patient whose treatment included an IDH1 peptide vaccine. This TCR came from a woman in her 40s with glioma. The V gene is TRBV4-2, the J gene TRBJ1-1; D remains ambiguous. The CDR3 DNA reads as TGTGCCAGCAGCCAAGCTGCGGTCACTGAAGCTTTCTTT. Protein sequence: CASSQAAVTEAFF.